The entry that follows covers one T cell receptor beta chain sequence. Its antigen has not been determined. There are no base qualities to consult, and no much larger clone falls within one base. This record belongs to a study of CD8 T cells in Susac syndrome (dated by TCRdb to the late 2010s). In the study overall: Of the Susac syndrome patients who were sequenced, roughly six had clinically active disease and 8 or 9 were in clinical remission. At blood withdrawal, Susac syndrome patients were either therapy-naive, taking corticosteroids (in some cases with IVIg as well), or taking IVIg alone. Whether CD8+ T cell activation and differentiation in Susac syndrome was antigen driven was tested using repertoire sequencing. What the authors observed across the whole study: The TCR sequencing and HLA analysis was acknowledged to have included a relatively small number of individuals. The CD4+ T cell repertoire of patients with Susac syndrome showed no detectable clonal expansion.

RNA was extracted with the RNeasy kit and roughly 0.5 to 1 ug was reverse transcribed using random hexamers. The immunoSEQ multiplex PCR assay, which covers 54 Vbeta and 13 Jbeta segments, was used to amplify TCR beta CDR3 regions. PCR amplification bias was corrected by using a synthetic template baseline for primer optimization and computational correction. For the original study's pipeline: Reads were annotated to V, D and J genes per IMGT and analyzed with immunoSEQ Analyzer, keeping only productive sequences. Clonality was calculated as one minus the Shannon entropy normalized by log2 of the number of productive unique sequences. For each patient and control, public and private clones were evaluated within the 100 most prevalent clones. Clones were defined as Susac-specific when absent from the healthy and MS cohorts, from fewer than 1,300 published viral clones and from other ImmuneACCESS disease sequences. TCRdb reworked the public reads: Q25 trimming with fastp, MiXCR clone assembly, productive beta chains retained. Rows matching on CDR3 protein sequence are summarized as one entry with the most common DNA and genes. V and J calls and clone size were set by TCRdb, not the authors. Present in this sample are some 200,000 distinct CDR3 sequences, over 75% of which were seen just once. Around 0.079% of the sample belongs to the ten largest clones.

Here V drops 5 bases and J drops 2 bases, and the junction holds 8 bases not matched to any gene. Based on the germline V gene, the CDR1 and CDR2 sequences are SNHLY and FYNNEI. Counted from cysteine to phenylalanine, this CDR3 has 15 amino acids. Only the CDR3 portion is preserved as DNA: 45 bases, with reading frame beginning at the first base. Peripheral blood CD8+ and CD4+ T cells from healthy donors, Susac syndrome patients and multiple sclerosis patients were profiled by high-throughput TCR beta sequencing. Susac syndrome patients met recently defined diagnostic criteria for definite or probable disease. Bulk CD8+ and CD4+ T cells were purified by magnetic negative isolation, while CD8+ TEMRA cells were enriched using FACS. Blood was collected in EDTA tubes and processed within 24 hours, with PBMCs isolated through density gradient centrifugation. PBMCs intended for TCR sequencing were frozen in liquid nitrogen and were later thawed in a 37 degrees C water bath. A purity of at least 90% was achieved for sorted or isolated CD4+, CD8+ and CD8+ TEMRA cells.

The rearrangement combines TRBV2 with TRBJ2-5, with 7 bases in between that match TRBD1. The clonotype originates from a human donor with Susac syndrome. The material sequenced was CD4+ T cells from PBMCs. The CDR3 corresponds to CASSTQGQTQETQYF. The sequence in DNA is TGTGCCAGCAGTACCCAGGGACAGACTCAAGAGACCCAGTACTTC. With the portions outside the CDR3 filled from the reference TRBV2 and TRBJ2-5 genes, the complete variable region becomes EPEVTQTPSHQVTQMGQEVILRCVPISNHLYFYWYRQILGQKVEFLVSFYNNEISEKSEIFDDQFSVERPDGSNFTLKIRSTKLEDSAMYFCASSTQGQTQETQYFGPGTRLLVL.